This TCR beta chain was observed in a study of blood T cell repertoires in COVID-19. Profiling relied on immunoSEQ multiplex PCR, and the TCRdb table lists in-frame clones only, not all of them. Among approximately 220,000 clones listed, roughly four fifths were seen once. J lost 4 bases, V lost 2 bases, and 9 bases had no gene match. This CDR3 has 16 residues. Germline V gives CDR1 SGHKS, CDR2 YYEKEE (reference sequence). The sample consisted of peripheral blood. The TCR comes from a woman aged 55-70 years with acute or convalescent COVID-19. V usage is TRBV5-5 and J usage is TRBJ1-2, with 9 bases matching TRBD1. The DNA of the CDR3 is TGTGCCAGCAGCTTAGGGGACAGGGTCGGGAGCTATGGCTACACCTTC. As protein: CASSLGDRVGSYGYTF.